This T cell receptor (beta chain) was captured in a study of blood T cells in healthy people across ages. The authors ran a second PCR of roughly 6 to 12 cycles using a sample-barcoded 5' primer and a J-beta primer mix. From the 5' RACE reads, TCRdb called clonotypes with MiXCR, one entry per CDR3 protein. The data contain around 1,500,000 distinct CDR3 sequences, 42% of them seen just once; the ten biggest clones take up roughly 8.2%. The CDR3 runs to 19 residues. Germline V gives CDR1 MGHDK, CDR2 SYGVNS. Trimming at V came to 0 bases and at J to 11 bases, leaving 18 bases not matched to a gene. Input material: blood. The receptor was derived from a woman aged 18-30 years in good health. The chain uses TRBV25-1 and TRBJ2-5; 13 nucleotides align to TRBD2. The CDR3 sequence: CASSEYFRTSGSDYNEQYF. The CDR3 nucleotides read TGTGCCAGCAGTGAATATTTCCGGACTAGCGGGAGCGACTACAATGAGCAGTACTTC.